The 20 T cell receptor beta chains below all came from one sample that was sequenced in a study of T cells in tuberculosis. TCRdb's table, derived via immunoSEQ multiplex PCR, lists solely in-frame clones and lacks some. The sample lists some 30,000 clones; roughly 95% were seen once. Material: PBMCs. These receptors were obtained from a donor aged 10-29 years with latent tuberculosis or without tuberculosis infection.

The rearrangement links TRBV7-9 to TRBJ2-1, with 11 nucleotides matching TRBD2. Unmatched junction bases numbered 7, after V lost 5 bases and J lost 7 bases. The CDR3 spans 15 residues. CDR1 is SEHNR, CDR2 FQNEAQ, per germline (reference sequence). For the CDR3, the DNA is TGTGCCAGCAGCCCTACTAGCGGGAGAAGAAATGAGCAGTTCTTC. The encoded protein is CASSPTSGRRNEQFF.

V gene TRBV5-1 combines with J gene TRBJ1-2; D is unresolved. The CDR3 is made up of 12 amino acids. Germline loops: CDR1 SGHRS, CDR2 YFSETQ. Trimming took off 0 bases at V and 6 bases at J, with 6 bases between the two ends. CDR3 nucleotide sequence: TGCGCCAGCAGCTTGGAAGGAGATGGCTACACCTTC. Encoded protein: CASSLEGDGYTF.

The V and J genes are TRBV7-8 and TRBJ1-1, with TRBD1 as a possible D gene (6 bases). The CDR3 has 16 residues. V was clipped by 3 bases and J by 1 base, with 15 bases between them. From germline, CDR1 is SGHVS and CDR2 FQNEAQ. The CDR3 bases are TGTGCCAGCAGCTTGGGACTAGGACAGCCGAACACTGAAGCTTTCTTT. This translates into CASSLGLGQPNTEAFF.

This clone has only one observation. The chain is built from TRBV5-4 and TRBJ2-5; 10 bases fit TRBD1. Germline CDR1 and CDR2: SGHNT and YYREEE (reference sequence). The CDR3 has 14 amino acids. Trimming cost V 5 bases and J 4 bases; bases outside gene matches: 5. CDR3 nucleotide sequence: TGTGCCAGCAGTTCGGGACAGGGGACAGAGACCCAGTACTTC. Residues: CASSSGQGTETQYF.

The chain joins TRBV11-2 to TRBJ2-7; 7 bases are a match to TRBD2. The CDR3 is 15 residues long. Germline-derived CDR1 and CDR2 are SGHAT and FQNNGV. V shed 3 bases, J shed 2 bases, and the junction held 7 bases outside the gene matches. The CDR3 protein is CASSFLGAGAYEQYF. Here the CDR3 DNA reads TGTGCCAGCAGCTTTCTCGGGGCGGGGGCCTACGAGCAGTACTTC.

This chain connects TRBV6-1 to TRBJ2-7; TRBD1 agrees at 7 bases. Germline V gene data show CDR1 as MNHNS and CDR2 as SASEGT. The CDR3 is 16 amino acids. V shed 6 bases and J 3 bases; nucleotides not matched to a gene: 14. The CDR3 nucleotides read TGTGCCAGCAGAGAACGCCGGACAGGTAAAAACTACGAGCAGTACTTC. It translates to CASRERRTGKNYEQYF.

The gene calls are TRBV27 and TRBJ2-7; TRBD2 might be the D (5 bases). V shed 2 bases and J shed 2 bases, with 10 bases lying between them. The CDR3 is 14 amino acids. The germline gives CDR1 MNHEY, CDR2 SMNVEV (reference sequence). This CDR3 is CASSLNRAAYEQYF. The CDR3 nucleotides read TGTGCCAGCAGTTTAAACCGAGCGGCCTACGAGCAGTACTTC.

The chain couples TRBV4-1 to TRBJ2-3, with 9 bases lining up with TRBD1. The length of the CDR3 is 18 residues. Per the germline V gene, CDR1 is MGHRA and CDR2 is YSYEKL. V shed 4 bases and J 1 base; nucleotides not matched to a gene: 12. This CDR3 reads CASSPLLRDRAGTDTQYF. CDR3 nucleotides: TGCGCCAGCAGCCCGCTACTCCGGGACAGGGCGGGCACAGATACGCAGTATTTT.

This sequence joins TRBV6-5 and TRBJ1-5; TRBD1 might be the D (5 bases). This CDR3 contains 14 residues. Germline V gene data show CDR1 as MNHEY and CDR2 as SVGAGI. The V gene lost 7 bases and the J gene lost 7 bases, with 17 bases spanning the gap. The CDR3 sequence: CASKGAGRRQPQHF. In DNA form, the CDR3 reads TGTGCCAGCAAAGGGGCTGGGAGGCGACAGCCCCAGCATTTT.

J is TRBJ2-1 and V is TRBV5-1, with 7 nucleotides matching TRBD2. Germline trimming cut 6 bases from V and 10 bases from J; bases unmatched to any gene: 4. Germline CDR1 SGHRS, CDR2 YFSETQ. This CDR3 comprises 11 residues. The CDR3 DNA is TGCGCCAGCAATCAGGGAGGGGAGCAGTTCTTC. The encoded protein is CASNQGGEQFF.

The rearrangement links TRBV27 to TRBJ1-2; TRBD1 might be the D (6 bases). The germline V gene encodes CDR1 MNHEY and CDR2 SMNVEV (reference sequence). Trimming stripped 6 bases from V and 0 bases from J, with 14 bases between. This CDR3 comprises 15 residues. As DNA, the CDR3 is TGTGCCAGCAGCCATCACAGGGAGTCTAACTATGGCTACACCTTC. Its translation: CASSHHRESNYGYTF.

The chain employs TRBV5-6 and TRBJ1-5; D is possibly TRBD1 (5 bases). Germline V gene sequence: CDR1 SGHDT, CDR2 YYEEEE. Trimming removed 0 bases at V and 7 bases at J, with 8 bases between. The CDR3 extends over 13 amino acids. Here the CDR3 DNA reads TGTGCCAGCAGCTTGGCGGGGGGACAGCCCCAGCATTTT. It yields the protein CASSLAGGQPQHF.

V is TRBV2 and J is TRBJ2-3; D is perhaps TRBD1 (5 bases). Germline V gene sequence: CDR1 SNHLY, CDR2 FYNNEI. This CDR3 has 15 amino acids. Between the trimmed V and J ends, which lost 8 bases and 1 base, there was a span of 16 bases. CDR3 nucleotide sequence: TGTGCCAGCGGCCGGCTAGGGGCCCGCACAGATACGCAGTATTTT. Its translation: CASGRLGARTDTQYF.

The chain combines TRBV5-6 with TRBJ2-7, with TRBD1 as a possible D gene (5 bases). The germline V gene has CDR1 SGHDT and CDR2 YYEEEE. V was pared by 0 bases and J by 2 bases, with 12 bases between. This CDR3 has 15 residues. The CDR3 DNA is TGTGCCAGCAGCTTGGGCAGGGCCAGGACCTACGAGCAGTACTTC. It is translated as CASSLGRARTYEQYF.

The genes are TRBV30 and TRBJ2-3; D not certain. Germline V gene lookup returns CDR1 GTSNPN and CDR2 SVGIG (reference sequence). CDR3 size: 13 residues. Deletions cut 2 bases from V and 4 bases from J, with 10 bases between. CDR3 coding DNA: TGTGCCTGGAGTAGCGAATCGCCAGATACGCAGTATTTT. This codes for CAWSSESPDTQYF.

The V gene is TRBV27, the J gene TRBJ2-1, with D perhaps matching TRBD2 (5 bases). V dropped 6 bases and J dropped 1 base, with 10 bases sitting between them. The CDR3 is made up of 14 amino acids. The germline V gene has CDR1 MNHEY and CDR2 SMNVEV (reference sequence). In nucleotides, the CDR3 is TGTGCCAGCAGCCCGGGGTTGTCCTACAATGAGCAGTTCTTC. It encodes CASSPGLSYNEQFF.

The chain has TRBV25-1 and TRBJ2-7; D possibly corresponds to TRBD1 (6 bases). CDR1 and CDR2 (germline): MGHDK, SYGVNS. Trimming took 6 bases from V and 6 from J, leaving 18 bases between them. The CDR3 is made up of 14 amino acids. The CDR3 here is CASSPRGRGGEQYF. The CDR3 DNA reads TGTGCCAGCAGCCCAAGGGGCAGGGGTGGCGAGCAGTACTTC.

J is TRBJ2-3 and V is TRBV4-1; 8 bases match TRBD2. Unmatched junction bases numbered 11, after V lost 1 base and J lost 8 bases. Germline assignment: CDR1 MGHRA and CDR2 YSYEKL. The CDR3 is 16 amino acids. CDR3 bases: TGCGCCAGCAGCCAAGGTGGAGCGGGAGCAGTCGGTACGCAGTATTTT. Its protein product is CASSQGGAGAVGTQYF.

The table lists this clone with a count of one. The CDR3 DNA reads as TGTGCCAGCAGCGAACAGGGGGTTTATCAGCCCCAGCATTTT. Translating gives CASSEQGVYQPQHF. The chain has TRBV11-2 and TRBJ1-5; 8 nucleotides align to TRBD1. This CDR3 has 14 amino acids. CDR1 is SGHAT and CDR2 is FQNNGV in the germline V gene. The trim removed 5 bases at V and 5 bases at J, leaving 5 bases unmatched.

The chain combines TRBV25-1 with TRBJ1-3, with 8 positions matching TRBD1. V was pared by 1 base and J by 1 base, with 6 bases of the junction left unmatched. The CDR3 spans 17 residues. Germline V gene data show CDR1 as MGHDK and CDR2 as SYGVNS. The CDR3 nucleotides are TGTGCCAGCAGTGAATTAGGGACAGGAAGATCTGGAAACACCATATATTTT. Translated: CASSELGTGRSGNTIYF.